This TCR beta chain derives from a study of graft-versus-host responses after intestinal transplantation. Study observations and caveats: There were GvH clones found in recipient marrow, and some of them appeared first in ileum or blood.

Remarks on this clone: Its antigen remains unknown.

This CDR3 has 13 residues. The V gene lost 4 bases and the J gene lost 3 bases, with 10 bases spanning the gap. CDR1 SGHRS and CDR2 YFSETQ come from the germline V gene. Clones were sequenced by immunoSEQ multiplex PCR, and TCRdb holds only the in-frame ones, with some missing. Found here are around 100,000 clones, about 90% of them singletons; the top ten hold over 0.75%. The genes are TRBV5-1 and TRBJ2-5, with a tentative D call TRBD1 (6 bases). This clonotype was obtained from a human donor who was the organ donor for an intestinal transplant. Here the sequenced sample was unstimulated CD4+ T cells sorted from spleen or lymph node cells, taken before transplant. CDR3 amino acids: CASSLDSKETQYF. The CDR3 nucleotides read TGCGCCAGCAGCCTGGACAGCAAAGAGACCCAGTACTTC.